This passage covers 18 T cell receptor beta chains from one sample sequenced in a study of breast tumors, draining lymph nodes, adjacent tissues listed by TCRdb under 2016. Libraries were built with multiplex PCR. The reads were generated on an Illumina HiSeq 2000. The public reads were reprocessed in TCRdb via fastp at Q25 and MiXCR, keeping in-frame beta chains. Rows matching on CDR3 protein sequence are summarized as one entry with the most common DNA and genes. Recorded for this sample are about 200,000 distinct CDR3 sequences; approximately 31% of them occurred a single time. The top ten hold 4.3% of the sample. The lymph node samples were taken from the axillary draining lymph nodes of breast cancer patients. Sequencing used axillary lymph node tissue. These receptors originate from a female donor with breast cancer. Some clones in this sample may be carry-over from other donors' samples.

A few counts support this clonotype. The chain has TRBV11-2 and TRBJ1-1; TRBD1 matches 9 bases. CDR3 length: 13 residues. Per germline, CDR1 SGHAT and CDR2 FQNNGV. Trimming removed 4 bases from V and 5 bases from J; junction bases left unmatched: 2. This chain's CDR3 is CASSWTGETEAFF. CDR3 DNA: TGTGCCAGCAGCTGGACAGGGGAGACTGAAGCTTTCTTT.

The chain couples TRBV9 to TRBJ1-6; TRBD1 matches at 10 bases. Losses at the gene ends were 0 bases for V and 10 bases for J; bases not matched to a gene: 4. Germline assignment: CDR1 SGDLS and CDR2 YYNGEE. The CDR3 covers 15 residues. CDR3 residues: CASSVDGQGGSPLHF. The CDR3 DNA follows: TGTGCCAGCAGCGTAGATGGACAGGGGGGCTCACCCCTCCACTTT.

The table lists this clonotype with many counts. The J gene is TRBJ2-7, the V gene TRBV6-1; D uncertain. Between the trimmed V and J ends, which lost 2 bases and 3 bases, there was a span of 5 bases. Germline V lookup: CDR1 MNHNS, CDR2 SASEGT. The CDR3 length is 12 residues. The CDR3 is CASSEWGYEQYF. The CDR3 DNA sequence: TGTGCCAGCAGTGAATGGGGCTACGAGCAGTACTTC.

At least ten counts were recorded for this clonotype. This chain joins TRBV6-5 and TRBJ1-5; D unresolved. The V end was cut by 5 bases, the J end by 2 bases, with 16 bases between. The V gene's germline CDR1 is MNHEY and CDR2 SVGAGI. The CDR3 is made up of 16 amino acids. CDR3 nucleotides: TGTGCCAGCAGTCTCACGACCCCTTTGGGCAATCAGCCCCAGCATTTT. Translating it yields CASSLTTPLGNQPQHF.

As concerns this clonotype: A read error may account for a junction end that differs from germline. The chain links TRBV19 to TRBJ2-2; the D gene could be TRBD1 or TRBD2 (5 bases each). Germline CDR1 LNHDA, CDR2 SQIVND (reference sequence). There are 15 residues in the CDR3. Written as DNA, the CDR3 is TGTGCCGGTAGTCCGGGGCTGCGGAACACCGGGGAGCTGTTTTTT. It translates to CAGSPGLRNTGELFF.

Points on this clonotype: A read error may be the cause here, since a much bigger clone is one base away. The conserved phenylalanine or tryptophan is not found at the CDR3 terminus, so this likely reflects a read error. The CDR3 coding sequence is TGTGCCAGCAGTCCTCTAGGTAGGAACAATGAGCAGTTCCTC. Encoded protein: CASSPLGRNNEQFL. The rearrangement links TRBV6-5 to TRBJ2-1, with unresolved D. V dropped 5 bases and J dropped 5 bases, with 13 bases sitting between them. This CDR3 comprises 14 residues. Per germline, CDR1 MNHEY and CDR2 SVGAGI.

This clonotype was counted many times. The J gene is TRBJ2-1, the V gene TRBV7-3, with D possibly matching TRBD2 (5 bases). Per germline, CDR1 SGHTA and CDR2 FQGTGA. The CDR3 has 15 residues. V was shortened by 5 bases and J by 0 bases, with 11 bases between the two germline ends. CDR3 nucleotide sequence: TGTGCCAGCAGCGCGGGTCACTTCTCCTACAATGAGCAGTTCTTC. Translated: CASSAGHFSYNEQFF.

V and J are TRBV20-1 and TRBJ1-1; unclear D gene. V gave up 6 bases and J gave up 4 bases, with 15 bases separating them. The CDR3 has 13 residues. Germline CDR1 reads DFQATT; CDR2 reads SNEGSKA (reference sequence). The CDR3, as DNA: TGCAGTGCCAACCACCCGAGGTCCACTGAAGCTTTCTTT. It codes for CSANHPRSTEAFF.

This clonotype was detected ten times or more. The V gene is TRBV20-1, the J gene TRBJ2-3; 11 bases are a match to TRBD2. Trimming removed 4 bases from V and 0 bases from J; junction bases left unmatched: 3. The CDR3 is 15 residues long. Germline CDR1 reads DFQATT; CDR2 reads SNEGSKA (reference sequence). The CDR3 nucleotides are TGCAGTGCTAAACGACTAGCGGGGAGCACAGATACGCAGTATTTT. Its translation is CSAKRLAGSTDTQYF.

The CDR3 bases are TGTGCCAGCAGCTCCACGGGACAGTGGAATGAAGCTTTCTTT. Translating it yields CASSSTGQWNEAFF. This sequence joins TRBV7-9 and TRBJ1-1, with TRBD1 identical over 7 bases. Germline assignment: CDR1 SEHNR and CDR2 FQNEAQ (reference sequence). This CDR3 has 14 amino acids. The V gene end was trimmed by 4 bases and the J gene end by 7 bases; junction bases not matched to a gene: 9.

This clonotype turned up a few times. The CDR3 bases are TGTGCCAGCTCACCAGGACAGGGGAATCAGTACTTC. As protein: CASSPGQGNQYF. The chain carries TRBV18 and TRBJ2-5; 9 bases map to TRBD1. With V trimmed by 2 bases and J by 11 bases, 3 bases remained unmatched. Per germline, CDR1 KGHSH and CDR2 LQKENI. This CDR3 spans 12 amino acids.

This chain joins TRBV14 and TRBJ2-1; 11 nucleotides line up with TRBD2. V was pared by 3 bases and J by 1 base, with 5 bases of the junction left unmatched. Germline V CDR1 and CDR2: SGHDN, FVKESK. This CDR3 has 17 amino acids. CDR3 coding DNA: TGTGCCAGCAGCCACTTAGCGGGGGGGTCTTCCTACAATGAGCAGTTCTTC. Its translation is CASSHLAGGSSYNEQFF.

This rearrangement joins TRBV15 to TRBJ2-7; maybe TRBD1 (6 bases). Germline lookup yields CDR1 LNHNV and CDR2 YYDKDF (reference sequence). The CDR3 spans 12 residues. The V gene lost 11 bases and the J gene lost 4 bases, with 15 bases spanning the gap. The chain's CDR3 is CAERTVGYEQYF. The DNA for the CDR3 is TGTGCCGAACGGACAGTAGGATACGAGCAGTACTTC. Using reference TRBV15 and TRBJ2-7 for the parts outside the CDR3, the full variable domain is DAMVIQNPRYQVTQFGKPVTLSCSQTLNHNVMYWYQQKSSQAPKLLFHYYDKDFNNEADTPDNFQSRRPNTSFCFLDIRSPGLGDTAMYLCAERTVGYEQYFGPGTRLTVT.

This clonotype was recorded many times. The CDR3 DNA sequence: TGTGCCAGCAGCCCGACCGGGACTAGGGGGATTTACAATGAGCAGTTCTTC. Its translation is CASSPTGTRGIYNEQFF. V and J are TRBV5-4 and TRBJ2-1; the match to TRBD2 covers 8 bases. CDR1 is SGHNT and CDR2 is YYREEE in the germline V gene (reference sequence). The ends lost 4 bases at V and 4 bases at J; junction bases unmatched: 13. The CDR3 contains 17 residues.

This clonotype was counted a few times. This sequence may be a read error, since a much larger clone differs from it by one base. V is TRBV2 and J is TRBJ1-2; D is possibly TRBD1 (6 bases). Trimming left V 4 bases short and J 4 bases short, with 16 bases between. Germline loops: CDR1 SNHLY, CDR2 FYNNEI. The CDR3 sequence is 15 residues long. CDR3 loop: CASSGGGRGSYGYTF. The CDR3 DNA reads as TGTGCCAGCAGTGGGGGGGGAAGGGGGAGCTATGGCTACACCTTC.

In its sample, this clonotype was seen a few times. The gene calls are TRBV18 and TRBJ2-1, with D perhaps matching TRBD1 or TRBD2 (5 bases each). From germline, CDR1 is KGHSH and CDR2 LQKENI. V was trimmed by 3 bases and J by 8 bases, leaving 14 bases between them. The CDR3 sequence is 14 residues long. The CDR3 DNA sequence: TGTGCCAGCTCACCTTCACGAGGGGTGGATGAGCAGTTCTTC. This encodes CASSPSRGVDEQFF.

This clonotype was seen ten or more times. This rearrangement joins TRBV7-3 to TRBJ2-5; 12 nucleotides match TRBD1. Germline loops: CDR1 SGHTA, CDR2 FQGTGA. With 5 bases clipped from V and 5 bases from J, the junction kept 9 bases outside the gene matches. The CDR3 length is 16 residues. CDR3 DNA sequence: TGTGCCAGCAGCGCCGGGACAGGGGGCAGAACTGAGACCCAGTACTTC. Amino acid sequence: CASSAGTGGRTETQYF.

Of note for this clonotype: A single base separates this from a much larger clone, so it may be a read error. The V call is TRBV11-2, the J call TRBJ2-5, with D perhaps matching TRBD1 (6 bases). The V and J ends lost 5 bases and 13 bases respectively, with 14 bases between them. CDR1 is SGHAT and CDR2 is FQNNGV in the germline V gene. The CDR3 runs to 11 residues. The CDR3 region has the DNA TGTGCCAGCAGCCAGGGGAAAGTGGCGTACTTC. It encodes CASSQGKVAYF.